The 24 T cell receptor beta chains listed next were all sequenced from one sample in a study of cytomegalovirus exposure and HLA in healthy donors. Vbeta (60) and Jbeta (13) primers were used in the PCR. The repertoire was sequenced with immunoSEQ multiplex PCR; TCRdb's copy has only in-frame clones and lacks some. This table has 75,000 to 95,000 clones, about two thirds appearing once. The sample was PBMCs. These TCRs come from a woman in her fifties or sixties in good health and CMV-seropositive.

The chain has TRBV7-2 and TRBJ2-5; D unresolved. Per the germline V gene, CDR1 is SGHTA and CDR2 is FQGNSA. The CDR3 consists of 15 residues. Trimming pared 1 base from V and 2 bases from J, leaving 11 bases between. The DNA for the CDR3 is TGTGCCAGCAGCTTAGACTTCCTGCCGCAAGAGACCCAGTACTTC. The encoded protein is CASSLDFLPQETQYF.

V gene TRBV7-8 combines with J gene TRBJ2-1; tentatively, D is TRBD2 (6 bases). Germline CDR1 reads SGHVS; CDR2 reads FQNEAQ. V was pared by 6 bases and J by 6 bases, with 18 bases between. The CDR3 runs to 15 residues. The CDR3 bases are TGTGCCAGCAGTTCGACCGGGACTTCGGTCAATGAGCAGTTCTTC. As protein: CASSSTGTSVNEQFF.

This chain connects TRBV19 to TRBJ1-5; D might be TRBD1 (5 bases). CDR1 and CDR2 from the germline V gene are LNHDA and SQIVND (reference sequence). CDR3 size: 14 residues. The V and J ends lost 3 bases and 1 base respectively, with 7 bases between them. In nucleotides, the CDR3 is TGTGCCAGTAGTATCCAGGGAAGCAATCAGCCCCAGCATTTT. It translates to CASSIQGSNQPQHF.

This clone was seen a handful of times. The V and J genes are TRBV7-9 and TRBJ1-1; 7 bases match TRBD1. The ends lost 5 bases at V and 2 bases at J; junction bases unmatched: 8. Germline lookup yields CDR1 SEHNR and CDR2 FQNEAQ (reference sequence). CDR3 size: 15 residues. This CDR3 is CASSGWDRRNTEAFF. The CDR3 region has the DNA TGTGCCAGCAGCGGGTGGGACAGAAGAAACACTGAAGCTTTCTTT.

This chain joins TRBV7-6 and TRBJ1-4; no definite D call. Germline assignment: CDR1 SGHVS and CDR2 FNYEAQ. CDR3 length: 14 residues. V was shortened by 1 base and J by 11 bases, with 14 bases between the two germline ends. CDR3 nucleotides: TGTGCCAGCAGCTTAGGAGGCGGGCAGGCTAAACTGTTTTTT. Translation gives CASSLGGGQAKLFF. Variable domain in full (rest from reference TRBV7-6 and TRBJ1-4): GAGVSQSPRYKVTKRGQDVALRCDPISGHVSLYWYRQALGQGPEFLTYFNYEAQQDKSGLPNDRFSAERPEGSISTLTIQRTEQRDSAMYRCASSLGGGQAKLFFGSGTQLSVL.

The rearrangement joins TRBV28 to TRBJ2-5; 9 bases are a match to TRBD1. V was clipped by 5 bases and J by 5 bases; unmatched bases: 9. Germline loops: CDR1 MDHEN, CDR2 SYDVKM. The CDR3 contains 15 residues. The chain's CDR3 is CASSVQDRGLETQYF. In nucleotides, the CDR3 is TGTGCCAGCAGTGTCCAGGACAGGGGCCTGGAGACCCAGTACTTC.

The chain joins TRBV19 to TRBJ1-2; TRBD1 might be the D (5 bases). Germline CDR1 LNHDA, CDR2 SQIVND (reference sequence). The CDR3 runs 15 residues. Trimming pared 7 bases from V and 4 bases from J, leaving 19 bases between. The CDR3 spells CASIPSAGSVYGYTF. The CDR3, as DNA: TGTGCCAGTATTCCCTCCGCAGGGTCGGTCTATGGCTACACCTTC.

The chain couples TRBV11-2 to TRBJ2-7; a possible D gene is TRBD2 (6 bases). Germline V CDR1 and CDR2: SGHAT, FQNNGV. The CDR3 spans 16 residues. Trimming removed 1 base at V and 3 bases at J, with 16 bases between. The CDR3: CASSLGVGRGDYEQYF. The CDR3 coding sequence is TGTGCCAGCAGCTTAGGGGTGGGGCGGGGAGACTACGAGCAGTACTTC.

The CDR3 region is CSVELEGETQYF. The CDR3 region has the DNA TGCAGCGTTGAACTAGAGGGAGAGACCCAGTACTTC. The gene calls are TRBV29-1 and TRBJ2-5; TRBD2 might be the D (5 bases). The CDR3 has 12 amino acids. CDR1 and CDR2 (germline): SQVTM, ANQGSEA. The germline V and J ends were trimmed by 2 bases and 4 bases, with 8 bases remaining between them.

The rearrangement links TRBV6-1 to TRBJ1-2; tentatively, D is TRBD1 (5 bases). The V end was cut by 4 bases, the J end by 4 bases, with 13 bases between. This CDR3 spans 14 amino acids. Germline loops: CDR1 MNHNS, CDR2 SASEGT. The CDR3 DNA follows: TGTGCCAGCAGTGTGGACCAGACAGTCTATGGCTACACCTTC. The encoded protein is CASSVDQTVYGYTF.

The CDR3: CASSSPPWGLEKLFF. CDR3 nucleotide sequence: TGCGCCAGCAGCTCCCCCCCATGGGGGCTGGAAAAACTGTTTTTT. The rearrangement links TRBV5-1 to TRBJ1-4; perhaps TRBD1 as D (6 bases). This CDR3 contains 15 residues. CDR1 SGHRS and CDR2 YFSETQ come from the germline V gene. Deletions cut 3 bases from V and 8 bases from J, with 17 bases between.

This chain joins TRBV10-1 and TRBJ2-5, with 14 bases that match TRBD2. The end of the DNA is better explained by TRBJ2-7, so the J call may be wrong. Per the germline V gene, CDR1 is WNHNN and CDR2 is SYGVQD (reference sequence). The CDR3 totals 18 residues. The CDR3: CASSGFPTSGGVNYEQYF. The CDR3 DNA follows: TGCGCCAGCAGTGGTTTTCCGACTAGCGGGGGGGTTAACTACGAGCAGTACTTC.

This chain uses TRBV28 with TRBJ2-7; 7 positions agree with TRBD1. From germline, CDR1 is MDHEN and CDR2 SYDVKM. The CDR3 has 14 amino acids. V shed 1 base, J shed 2 bases, and the junction held 2 bases outside the gene matches. CDR3 DNA: TGTGCCAGCAGTTTATACGGACAGGCCTACGAGCAGTACTTC. Amino acids: CASSLYGQAYEQYF.

The V call is TRBV21-1, the J call TRBJ2-5; the table's D call, TRBD2, has no DNA check behind it. TRBV21-1 constitutes a pseudogene. This CDR3 region has 15 residues. The CDR3 sequence is CASSKNRRGPSPQYF. CDR3 coding DNA: TGTGCCAGCAGCAAAAATCGGCGGGGGCCCTCCCCCCAGTACTTC.

Comment on this clone: Germline is not matched at one junction end, which may reflect a read error. This chain links TRBV7-9 with TRBJ2-1, with 9 nucleotides matching TRBD2. The length of the CDR3 is 14 residues. Per the germline V gene, CDR1 is SEHNR and CDR2 is FQNEAQ (reference sequence). CDR3 coding DNA: TGTTCCAGCAGCCCGACTAGCGGCTACAATGAGCAGTTCTTC. Protein sequence: CSSSPTSGYNEQFF.

The chain employs TRBV5-1 and TRBJ1-1; D is perhaps TRBD1 (5 bases). The V gene's germline CDR1 is SGHRS and CDR2 YFSETQ. V was clipped by 4 bases and J by 3 bases, with 16 bases between them. The CDR3 contains 15 residues. In DNA form, the CDR3 reads TGCGCCAGCAGCCCCGGGGGGGACCCGGACACTGAAGCTTTCTTT. Translated, it gives CASSPGGDPDTEAFF.

This clone occurred a few times. The J gene is TRBJ1-1, the V gene TRBV19, with no clear D. The CDR3 totals 13 residues. Germline lookup yields CDR1 LNHDA and CDR2 SQIVND (reference sequence). V lost 3 bases and J 0 bases, leaving 5 bases between the germline ends. The CDR3 loop reads CASSISVNTEAFF. In DNA, the CDR3 is TGTGCCAGTAGTATCAGCGTGAACACTGAAGCTTTCTTT.

The gene calls are TRBV9 and TRBJ2-3, with TRBD2 identical over 7 bases. CDR3 length equals 15 residues. Trimming removed 2 bases from V and 5 bases from J; junction bases left unmatched: 8. Germline loops: CDR1 SGDLS, CDR2 YYNGEE. The CDR3 DNA sequence: TGTGCCAGCAGCGTTTTTAGCGGGTCGGGAGATACGCAGTATTTT. This sequence encodes CASSVFSGSGDTQYF.

This sequence joins TRBV30 and TRBJ2-1, with D possibly matching TRBD2 (5 bases). The germline CDR1 and CDR2 sequences are GTSNPN and SVGIG (reference sequence). The CDR3 consists of 13 residues. With 4 bases removed from V and 1 base from J, the gap between germline ends came to 8 bases. This chain's CDR3 is CAWKGLSYNEQFF. The DNA for the CDR3 is TGTGCCTGGAAAGGACTGTCCTACAATGAGCAGTTCTTC.

The chain couples TRBV29-1 to TRBJ2-2; a possible D gene is TRBD1 (6 bases). The CDR3 is 14 residues long. The germline CDR1 and CDR2 sequences are SQVTM and ANQGSEA. V was cut by 2 bases and J by 6 bases, with 13 bases left in between. The CDR3 spells CSVERQGKAGELFF. CDR3 in DNA: TGCAGCGTTGAACGGCAGGGGAAGGCCGGGGAGCTGTTTTTT.

The chain combines TRBV4-2 with TRBJ2-7; D is possibly TRBD1 (5 bases). This CDR3 has 13 residues. CDR1 is LGHNA, CDR2 YNFKEQ, per germline. V dropped 4 bases and J dropped 0 bases, with 7 bases sitting between them. For the CDR3, the DNA is TGTGCCAGCAGCCCAGACAGCTCCTACGAGCAGTACTTC. It specifies CASSPDSSYEQYF.

Regarding this clone: The identical CDR3 is also encoded by other nucleotide sequences in the sample. In DNA form, the CDR3 reads TGTGCCAGCAGCTTGGCCGCCGGGACTTACACTGAAGCTTTCTTT. Its protein is CASSLAAGTYTEAFF. The rearrangement links TRBV5-4 to TRBJ1-1; a weak D match, TRBD1 (5 bases). Per the germline V gene, CDR1 is SGHNT and CDR2 is YYREEE (reference sequence). This CDR3 comprises 15 residues. The V gene lost 0 bases and the J gene lost 3 bases, with 12 bases spanning the gap.

This clone was observed a few times. The rearrangement uses TRBV5-1 and TRBJ2-5; D not resolved. The CDR3 is 14 residues long. V gave up 1 base and J gave up 5 bases, with 12 bases separating them. CDR1 and CDR2 (germline): SGHRS, YFSETQ. The CDR3 DNA reads TGCGCCAGCAGCTTGAGTCGCCCCGAGGAGACCCAGTACTTC. Translated: CASSLSRPEETQYF.

The rearrangement uses TRBV28 and TRBJ1-2; 10 bases match TRBD1. This CDR3 spans 16 amino acids. The germline V gene has CDR1 MDHEN and CDR2 SYDVKM. Trimming cost V 3 bases and J 7 bases; bases outside gene matches: 11. The CDR3 nucleotides read TGTGCCAGCAGTTTCGGACAGGGGGTAACCGTGAGTGGCTACACCTTC. Encoded protein: CASSFGQGVTVSGYTF.